Below, 14 T cell receptor beta chains from the same sample are listed, as sequenced in a study of identifying expanded T cells in peripheral blood. Some clones are missing from TCRdb's copy, which holds only in-frame ones; the method was immunoSEQ multiplex PCR. The table lists around 95,000 clones, over 70% of them singletons, with approximately 5.7% in the top ten. Sequencing used blood. The receptors were sampled from a person aged 18 to 70 in good health.

The rearrangement uses TRBV11-3 and TRBJ2-1; 8 bases are a match to TRBD1. CDR3 length: 16 residues. The V segment lost 5 bases and the J segment 2 bases; nucleotides outside the gene matches: 8. Germline CDR1 and CDR2: SGHNT and YENEEA. CDR3 loop: CASSQTGQGAYNEQFF. The DNA of the CDR3 is TGTGCCAGCAGCCAAACTGGACAGGGAGCCTACAATGAGCAGTTCTTC.

This clone was found once. The CDR3 sequence: CASFPDGAYNEQFF. For the CDR3, the DNA is TGTGCCAGCTTCCCGGACGGCGCCTACAATGAGCAGTTCTTC. The chain links TRBV7-2 to TRBJ2-1, with D hard to call. V lost 8 bases and J lost 2, with 13 bases in between. This CDR3 is built from 14 residues. CDR1 SGHTA and CDR2 FQGNSA come from the germline V gene.

This clone was counted a few times. This chain uses TRBV30 with TRBJ2-3; no reliable D call. The V end lost 0 bases, the J end lost 9 bases, and 7 bases lay between the germline ends. This CDR3 has 11 residues. Germline CDR1 is GTSNPN and CDR2 is SVGIG (reference sequence). CDR3 nucleotides: TGTGCCTGGAGTGTACCCGGGACGCAGTATTTT. The encoded protein is CAWSVPGTQYF.

The chain uses TRBV29-1 and TRBJ1-1; TRBD1 agrees at 7 bases. CDR1 SQVTM and CDR2 ANQGSEA come from the germline V gene. With V trimmed by 3 bases and J by 3 bases, 13 bases remained unmatched. The CDR3 length is 16 residues. CDR3 sequence reads: CSVDGIEGTVYTEAFF. CDR3 DNA: TGCAGCGTTGATGGGATAGAAGGGACAGTTTACACTGAAGCTTTCTTT.

V is TRBV5-6 and J is TRBJ2-7; TRBD1 matches at 9 bases. CDR1 SGHDT and CDR2 YYEEEE come from the germline V gene. The CDR3 contains 15 residues. The V segment lost 6 bases and the J segment 4 bases; nucleotides outside the gene matches: 11. CDR3 protein: CASTLLAGTGYEQYF. The CDR3 region has the DNA TGTGCCAGCACCTTACTCGCCGGGACAGGGTACGAGCAGTACTTC.

This clone appeared a few times. The rearrangement links TRBV5-1 to TRBJ2-5; possibly TRBD1 for D (6 bases). Between the trimmed V and J ends, which lost 0 bases and 5 bases, there was a span of 11 bases. The CDR3 has 14 residues. Germline V CDR1 and CDR2: SGHRS, YFSETQ. The CDR3 sequence: CASSLAGQGETQYF. The CDR3 nucleotides are TGCGCCAGCAGCTTGGCCGGGCAGGGGGAGACCCAGTACTTC.

This chain uses TRBV6-1 with TRBJ2-7, with D tentatively TRBD1 (6 bases). This CDR3 has 15 amino acids. The germline V and J ends were trimmed by 6 bases and 2 bases, with 17 bases remaining between them. Germline V gene data show CDR1 as MNHNS and CDR2 as SASEGT. The CDR3 nucleotides are TGTGCCAGCAGACAGGGCCCTAGTCGTCCCTACGAGCAGTACTTC. Translation: CASRQGPSRPYEQYF.

CDR3 sequence reads: CASSQGAPGGGNTEAFF. The CDR3 DNA reads as TGCGCCAGCAGCCAAGGAGCACCCGGGGGGGGGAACACTGAAGCTTTCTTT. The rearrangement joins TRBV4-1 to TRBJ1-1; D is possibly TRBD1 (5 bases). The CDR3 runs to 17 residues. Germline-derived CDR1 and CDR2 are MGHRA and YSYEKL. Trimming removed 1 base from V and 1 base from J, with 16 bases in between.

V usage is TRBV6-5 and J usage is TRBJ1-1, with D maybe TRBD1 (5 bases). CDR1 is MNHEY and CDR2 is SVGAGI in the germline V gene. The V and J ends lost 5 bases and 6 bases respectively, with 16 bases between them. CDR3 length: 14 residues. As DNA, the CDR3 is TGTGCCAGCAGTGACCCCCCCAGGGACGCTGAAGCTTTCTTT. It encodes CASSDPPRDAEAFF.

CDR3 residues: CAWVSGGAPETQYF. CDR3 DNA: TGTGCCTGGGTTAGCGGGGGGGCCCCGGAGACCCAGTACTTC. The rearrangement joins TRBV30 to TRBJ2-5, with 11 bases identical to TRBD2. Germline CDR1 reads GTSNPN; CDR2 reads SVGIG (reference sequence). V shed 5 bases, J shed 5 bases, and the junction held 7 bases outside the gene matches. The CDR3 has 14 residues.

This chain joins TRBV6-1 and TRBJ1-1; TRBD1 might be the D (6 bases). Germline loops: CDR1 MNHNS, CDR2 SASEGT. This CDR3 spans 18 amino acids. V shed 2 bases and J shed 4 bases, with 23 bases lying between them. The CDR3 nucleotides are TGTGCCAGCAGTGAATCGGGGGGGGCAGGGCTTCGGCTCACTGAAGCTTTCTTT. Protein: CASSESGGAGLRLTEAFF.

This clone appeared a single time. CDR3 nucleotides: TGTGCCAGCAGTCCCCGGGCATCTAACCCCTCCTATGGCTACACCTTC. This translates into CASSPRASNPSYGYTF. V gene TRBV2 combines with J gene TRBJ1-2; no clear D gene. This CDR3 spans 16 amino acids. The V gene's germline CDR1 is SNHLY and CDR2 FYNNEI. Trimming took 5 bases from V and 4 from J, leaving 20 bases between them.

This clone was counted a single time. The chain recombines TRBV6-5 with TRBJ1-1, with D maybe TRBD1 (6 bases). Trimming took off 0 bases at V and 5 bases at J, with 13 bases between the two ends. The CDR3 totals 15 residues. CDR1 is MNHEY and CDR2 is SVGAGI in the germline V gene. CDR3 amino acids: CASSYSPTGLTEAFF. The DNA of the CDR3 is TGTGCCAGCAGTTACTCGCCAACAGGGTTGACTGAAGCTTTCTTT.

The chain combines TRBV5-4 with TRBJ1-6, with D perhaps TRBD1 (5 bases). Germline V gene lookup returns CDR1 SGHNT and CDR2 YYREEE (reference sequence). V lost 4 bases and J lost 5, with 13 bases in between. The CDR3 extends over 15 amino acids. In nucleotides, the CDR3 is TGTGCCAGCAGCGCCGGGACGGGGGATAATTCACCCCTCCACTTT. As protein: CASSAGTGDNSPLHF.